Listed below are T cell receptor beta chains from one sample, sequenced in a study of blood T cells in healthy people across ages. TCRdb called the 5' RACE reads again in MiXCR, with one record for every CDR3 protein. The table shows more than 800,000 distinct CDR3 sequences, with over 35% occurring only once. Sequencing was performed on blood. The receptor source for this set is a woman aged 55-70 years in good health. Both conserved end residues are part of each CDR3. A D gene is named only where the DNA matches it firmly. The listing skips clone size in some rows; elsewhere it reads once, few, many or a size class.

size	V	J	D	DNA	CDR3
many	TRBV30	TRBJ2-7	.	TGTGCCTGGATTAACTTTGACACCAACTACGAGCAGTACTTC	CAWINFDTNYEQYF
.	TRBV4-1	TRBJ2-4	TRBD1	TGCGCCAGCAGCCAACCGGGACAGGGGACAGAGCAGTACTTC	CASSQPGQGTEQYF
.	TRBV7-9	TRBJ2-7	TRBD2	TGTGCCAGCAGCTCGACTAGCGGCTACGAGCAGTACTTC	CASSSTSGYEQYF
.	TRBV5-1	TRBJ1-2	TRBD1	TGCGCCAGCAGTTCTGCAGGGGGGAACTATGGCTACACCTTC	CASSSAGGNYGYTF
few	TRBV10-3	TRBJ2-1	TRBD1	TGTGCCATCAGTCCAGGGACAGGGGGCGATGAGCAGTTCTTC	CAISPGTGGDEQFF
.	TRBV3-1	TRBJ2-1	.	TGTGCCAGCAGCACCTACGATGAGCAGTTCTTC	CASSTYDEQFF
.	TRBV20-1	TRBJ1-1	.	TGCAGTGCTAGTTCAGGCTACGCTGAAGCTTTCTTT	CSASSGYAEAFF
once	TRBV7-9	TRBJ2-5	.	TGTGCCAGCAGATTCCTACACGGGGGAGAGACCCAGTACTTC	CASRFLHGGETQYF
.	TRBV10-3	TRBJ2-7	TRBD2	TGTGCCATCAGTGACCCGACTAGCGGGAATAGGATAAGTGAGCAGTACTTC	CAISDPTSGNRISEQYF
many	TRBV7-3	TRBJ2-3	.	TGTGCCAGCAGCCGAAATTTGGGAACAGATACGCAGTATTTT	CASSRNLGTDTQYF
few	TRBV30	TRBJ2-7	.	TGTGCCTGGAGTGTGTTTAGCGGCGAATACGAGCAGTACTTC	CAWSVFSGEYEQYF
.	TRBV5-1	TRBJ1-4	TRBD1	TGCGCCAGCAGCTGGGGGACAGGAGAAGAAAAACTGTTTTTT	CASSWGTGEEKLFF
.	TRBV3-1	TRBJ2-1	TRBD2	TGTGCCAGCAGCCCCCGGGTAGGGGCTGGCGGGAGGAGGAATGAGCAGTTCTTC	CASSPRVGAGGRRNEQFF
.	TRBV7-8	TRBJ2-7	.	TGTGCCAGCACTCCTCGACGGGTGGAGACCTACGAGCAGTACTTC	CASTPRRVETYEQYF
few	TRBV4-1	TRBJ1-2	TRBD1	TGCGCCAGCAGCCAATCGACAGGGGGGGGGAATGGCTACACCTTC	CASSQSTGGGNGYTF
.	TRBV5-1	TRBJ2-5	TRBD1	TGCGCCAGCAGTCCGACCGGGACAGGGGTTGGAGAGACCCAGTACTTC	CASSPTGTGVGETQYF
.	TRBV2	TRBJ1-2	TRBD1	TGTGCCAGCAGGGGGCCCGGGACAGGTTTCACCTTC	CASRGPGTGFTF
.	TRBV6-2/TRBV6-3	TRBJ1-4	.	TGTGCCAGCAGTTCTCAGCTTGAAAAACTGTTTTTT	CASSSQLEKLFF
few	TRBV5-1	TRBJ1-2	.	TGCGCCAGCAGCCCGGAACCGGGATCATATGGCTACACCTTC	CASSPEPGSYGYTF
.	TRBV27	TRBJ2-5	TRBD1	TGTGCCAGCAGTTGGTTTGGGACAGGGGGCACCGGGAGTGATTTTCGCAATGAGCAGTACTTC	CASSWFGTGGTGSDFRNEQYF
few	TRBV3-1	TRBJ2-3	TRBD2	TGTGCCAGCAGCCAAGCAAGAGAAGCTAGCGGGAGGCCAAGGACAGATACGCAGTATTTT	CASSQAREASGRPRTDTQYF
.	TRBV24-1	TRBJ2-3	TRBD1	TGTGCCACCATGGCAGGACAGGGGGCAACAGATACGCAGTATTTT	CATMAGQGATDTQYF
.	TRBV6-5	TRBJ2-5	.	TGTGCCAGCAGTTACTCGGGCGGGGCAGGACAAGAGACCCAGTACTTC	CASSYSGGAGQETQYF
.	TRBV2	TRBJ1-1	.	TGTGCCAGCAGGTACAGCGCGAACACTGAAGCTTTCTTT	CASRYSANTEAFF
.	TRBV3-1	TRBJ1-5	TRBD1	TGTGCCAGCACCAGACAGGGGGACTCCAATCAGCCCCAGCATTTT	CASTRQGDSNQPQHF
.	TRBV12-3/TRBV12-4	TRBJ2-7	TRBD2	TGTGCCAGCAGTTCGGGAGGGCTAGCGGGAAACCTGTACTTC	CASSSGGLAGNLYF
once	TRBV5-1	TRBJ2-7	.	TGCGCCAGCAGCTTGGATGGCAGGGGTTTAGGCGAGCAGTACTTC	CASSLDGRGLGEQYF
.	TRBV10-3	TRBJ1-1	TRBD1	TGTGCCATCAGCGGGGGACAGCTGAACACTGAAGCTTTCTTT	CAISGGQLNTEAFF
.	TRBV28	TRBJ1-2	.	TGTGCCAGCAGTCCCCCCGGGGGGGGTGGCTACACCTTC	CASSPPGGGGYTF
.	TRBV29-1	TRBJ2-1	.	TGCAGCGTTGAATCCCTGACAGGGAGGTTTTACGAGCAGTTCTTC	CSVESLTGRFYEQFF
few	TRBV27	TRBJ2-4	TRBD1	TGTGCCAGCAGATCCCCCGGACAGGGGCCAAGGAACATTCAGTACTTC	CASRSPGQGPRNIQYF
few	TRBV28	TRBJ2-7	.	TGTGCCAGCAGTTTACGGCTGTTTTCCCACGAGCAGTACTTC	CASSLRLFSHEQYF
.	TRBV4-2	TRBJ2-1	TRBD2	TGTGCCAGCAGCCAAGTCAGGACTAGCGGGGCCCCTAATGAGCAGTTCTTC	CASSQVRTSGAPNEQFF
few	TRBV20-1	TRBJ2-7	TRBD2	TGCAGTGCGCAGGGTAGGATTGGAAGGGGAGGGCTCTACGAGCAGTACTTC	CSAQGRIGRGGLYEQYF
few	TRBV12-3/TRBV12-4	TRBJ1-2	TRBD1	TGTGCCAGCACCGAAGGGGACAGAAACTATGGCTACACCTTC	CASTEGDRNYGYTF
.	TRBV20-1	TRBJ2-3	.	TGCAGTGCTAGAGGGGAACCGCGCGGGATGGGCACAGATACGCAGTATTTT	CSARGEPRGMGTDTQYF
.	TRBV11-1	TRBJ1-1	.	TGTGCCAGCAGCTTGAGGACAGTTTTGAACACTGAAGCTTTCTTT	CASSLRTVLNTEAFF
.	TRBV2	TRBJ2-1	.	TGTGCCAGCAGTGAATTTAGCAGGTCCTACAATGAGCAGTTCTTC	CASSEFSRSYNEQFF
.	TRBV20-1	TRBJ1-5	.	TGCAGTGCTAGGAACTGGAATCAGCCCCAGCATTTT	CSARNWNQPQHF
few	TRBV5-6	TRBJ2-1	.	TGTGCCAGCAGCTTGGCCAAATTTCTGAGCGGCTACTACAATGAGCAGTTCTTC	CASSLAKFLSGYYNEQFF
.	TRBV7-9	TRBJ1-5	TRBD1	TGTGCCTGCAGCCCGGGACAGGGTAACAATCAGCCCCAGCATTTT	CACSPGQGNNQPQHF
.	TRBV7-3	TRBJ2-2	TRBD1	TGTGCCAGCAGCTATATGGCCCGGGACAGAACGGCCGGGGAGCTGTTTTTT	CASSYMARDRTAGELFF
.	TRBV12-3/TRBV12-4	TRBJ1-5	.	TGTGCCAGCAGCCCGATGAGGGGCAATCAGCCCCAGCATTTT	CASSPMRGNQPQHF
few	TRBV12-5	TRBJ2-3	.	TGTGCTAGTGGTTTGTTAGGACGAACAGATACGCAGTATTTT	CASGLLGRTDTQYF
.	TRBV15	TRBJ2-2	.	TGTGCCACCAGCAGAGATCTTGGGGTAAACACCGGGGAGCTGTTTTTT	CATSRDLGVNTGELFF
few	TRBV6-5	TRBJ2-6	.	TGTGCCAGCAGTTACGAGGGTCCTGGGGCCAACGTCCTGACTTTC	CASSYEGPGANVLTF
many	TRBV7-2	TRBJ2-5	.	TGTGCCAGCAGCCCCGTCAGGGACCAAGAGACCCAGTACTTC	CASSPVRDQETQYF
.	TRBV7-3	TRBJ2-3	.	TGTGCCAGCAGCCCCCAAAGACAGGCCCGCACAGATACGCAGTATTTT	CASSPQRQARTDTQYF
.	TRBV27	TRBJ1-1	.	TGTGCCAGCATCCCCAGGGGAAGCACTGAAGCTTTCTTT	CASIPRGSTEAFF
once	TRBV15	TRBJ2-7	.	TGTGCCACCAGCATATCTGACTCTGGTGAGCAGTACTTC	CATSISDSGEQYF
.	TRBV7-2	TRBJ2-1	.	TGTGCCAGCGGCTTAGACGAGGGTGAGCAGTTCTTC	CASGLDEGEQFF
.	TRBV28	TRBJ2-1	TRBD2	TGTACCAGCAGTTTGATGGGACTAGACAATGAGCAGTTCTTC	CTSSLMGLDNEQFF